A single sample is the source of the 10 T cell receptor beta chains below, sequenced in a study of CD4+ T cells in melanoma (dated 2022 in TCRdb). The library was prepared using the immunoSEQ multiplex PCR assay. TCRdb retrieved this table from immuneACCESS and kept in-frame rearrangements only. Not all clones are present; in checked studies, unresolved V genes account for under half, and no reason is known for the remainder. This sample lists some 110,000 clones; approximately 90% were detected once. The top ten constitute 3% to 4% of the sample. Sequences were obtained from peripheral blood. The receptor set was obtained from a human donor with melanoma.

The rearrangement joins TRBV7-2 to TRBJ2-1, with 15 bases that match TRBD2. Per germline, CDR1 SGHTA and CDR2 FQGNSA. The CDR3 has 16 residues. V lost 7 bases and J lost 8; bases outside the gene matches: 9. The CDR3 reads CASTPSGLAGGDEQFF. The CDR3 DNA sequence: TGTGCCAGCACACCATCGGGACTAGCGGGGGGCGATGAGCAGTTCTTC.

The chain carries TRBV4-1 and TRBJ1-1; D call uncertain. The CDR3 contains 15 residues. Trimming took 1 base from V and 0 from J, leaving 9 bases between them. CDR1 is MGHRA, CDR2 YSYEKL, per germline. The CDR3 sequence is CASSQAGWMNTEAFF. DNA of the CDR3: TGCGCCAGCAGCCAAGCAGGATGGATGAACACTGAAGCTTTCTTT.

V usage is TRBV7-2 and J usage is TRBJ1-1, with D possibly matching TRBD1 (5 bases). The V and J ends lost 0 bases and 5 bases respectively, with 10 bases between them. This CDR3 region has 14 residues. The germline gives CDR1 SGHTA, CDR2 FQGNSA. CDR3 loop: CASSLAAGRTEAFF. The CDR3 nucleotides read TGTGCCAGCAGCTTAGCGGCAGGGAGAACTGAAGCTTTCTTT.

This chain connects TRBV7-2 to TRBJ2-3, with D possibly matching TRBD2 (6 bases). Trimming shortened V by 6 bases and J by 8 bases, and 15 bases separated the two germline ends. The CDR3 is 13 residues long. The germline CDR1 and CDR2 sequences are SGHTA and FQGNSA. CDR3 sequence reads: CASSLDGGITQYF. Here the CDR3 DNA reads TGTGCCAGCAGTTTGGACGGGGGTATTACGCAGTATTTT.

V is TRBV2 and J is TRBJ2-5, with D maybe TRBD1 (6 bases). V was shortened by 4 bases and J by 5 bases, with 17 bases between the two germline ends. Per the germline V gene, CDR1 is SNHLY and CDR2 is FYNNEI. The CDR3 is 15 amino acids. CDR3 coding DNA: TGTGCCAGCAGTGCGGCCCCCAGGGGTGGGGAGACCCAGTACTTC. Translated, it gives CASSAAPRGGETQYF.

V is TRBV5-5 and J is TRBJ2-2, with D unclear. CDR3 size: 14 residues. Trimming left V 2 bases short and J 0 bases short, with 5 bases between. CDR1 is SGHKS, CDR2 YYEKEE, per germline (reference sequence). The CDR3 DNA follows: TGTGCCAGCAGCTTCGCAGCGAACACCGGGGAGCTGTTTTTT. This translates into CASSFAANTGELFF.

The CDR3 region has the DNA TGTGCCAGCAGCACTACGACAGGGCCCTTAACGGAAGCTTTCTTT. Its protein is CASSTTTGPLTEAFF. The J gene is TRBJ1-1, the V gene TRBV11-1; 7 nucleotides align to TRBD1. V gave up 5 bases and J gave up 8 bases; unmatched junction bases: 14. CDR1 SGHAT and CDR2 FQDESV come from the germline V gene (reference sequence). The CDR3 length is 15 residues.

This clone was seen just once. The chain has TRBV10-3 and TRBJ2-4; D assignment may be TRBD1 or TRBD2 (5 bases each). Germline V gives CDR1 ENHRY, CDR2 SYGVKD. This CDR3 spans 14 amino acids. The V gene lost 6 bases and the J gene lost 1 base, with 10 bases spanning the gap. CDR3 DNA sequence: TGTGCCATCAGGGGGGAACTGGCCAAAAACATTCAGTACTTC. Translating it yields CAIRGELAKNIQYF.

The chain combines TRBV18 with TRBJ1-2; no definite D call. The V end was cut by 2 bases, the J end by 2 bases, with 9 bases between. Germline lookup yields CDR1 KGHSH and CDR2 LQKENI. This CDR3 has 14 residues. The CDR3 region has the DNA TGTGCCAGCTCACCAGGATACAGAAACTATGGCTACACCTTC. Protein: CASSPGYRNYGYTF. Full variable domain (missing parts from reference TRBV18 and TRBJ1-2): NAGVMQNPRHLVRRRGQEARLRCSPMKGHSHVYWYRQLPEEGLKFMVYLQKENIIDESGMPKERFSAEFPKEGPSILRIQQVVRGDSAAYFCASSPGYRNYGYTFGSGTRLTVV.

The rearrangement joins TRBV9 to TRBJ2-7; unclear D gene. The CDR3 runs 15 residues. In germline, CDR1 is SGDLS, CDR2 YYNGEE. Trimming took off 0 bases at V and 2 bases at J, with 12 bases between the two ends. CDR3 DNA: TGTGCCAGCAGCGTAGAGATAGGTGGGCCCTACGAGCAGTACTTC. Translation gives CASSVEIGGPYEQYF. Filled out from reference TRBV9 and TRBJ2-7, the complete variable domain reads DSGVTQTPKHLITATGQRVTLRCSPRSGDLSVYWYQQSLDQGLQFLIQYYNGEERAKGNILERFSAQQFPDLHSELNLSSLELGDSALYFCASSVEIGGPYEQYFGPGTRLTVT.